Presented here are 4 T cell receptor beta chains from one specimen sequenced in a study of T-cell reconstitution after alpha-beta-depleted transplantation in children. Preparing the TCRbeta library involved the use of unique molecular identifiers. TCRdb re-called the PCR reads with MiXCR, one entry per CDR3 protein. The sample includes around 370,000 distinct CDR3 sequences, 15% to 20% of them seen just once. Specimen: PBMCs, mostly from graft donor cells, collected 360 days after TCRalphabeta/CD19-depleted stem cell transplant. These receptors were collected from a male patient between 2 and 10 years old who had a stem cell transplant for acute lymphoblastic leukemia, so the T cells may come from the graft donor.

The chain links TRBV4-1 to TRBJ2-3, with 13 bases lining up with TRBD2. The germline V gene has CDR1 MGHRA and CDR2 YSYEKL. V dropped 2 bases and J dropped 4; count of bases not matched to a gene: 0. This CDR3 comprises 15 residues. CDR3 nucleotides: TGCGCCAGCAGCCAAACTAGCGGGAGGGCAGATACGCAGTATTTT. This encodes CASSQTSGRADTQYF.

This clonotype appeared many times. The CDR3 spells CASSYSARTGTIKEELFF. In DNA, the CDR3 is TGTGCCAGCAGTTACTCCGCTAGGACAGGGACCATCAAAGAGGAACTGTTTTTT. The chain combines TRBV6-5 with TRBJ1-4, with TRBD1 matching over 8 bases. This CDR3 spans 18 amino acids. Germline assignment: CDR1 MNHEY and CDR2 SVGAGI. V shed 0 bases and J 12 bases; nucleotides not matched to a gene: 18.

This clonotype was detected only a few times. This chain uses TRBV27 with TRBJ2-3, with D possibly matching TRBD2 (5 bases). V gave up 5 bases and J gave up 4 bases, with 16 bases separating them. This CDR3 has 15 residues. Germline V CDR1 and CDR2: MNHEY, SMNVEV (reference sequence). CDR3 DNA sequence: TGTGCCAGCAGTATCCCCTCGGGGAAGGCAGATACGCAGTATTTT. This encodes CASSIPSGKADTQYF.

The chain employs TRBV12-3 or TRBV12-4 and TRBJ2-5, with a tentative D call TRBD1 (5 bases). The V end lost 6 bases, the J end lost 10 bases, and 30 bases lay between the germline ends. CDR3 size: 17 residues. The CDR3 coding sequence is TGTGCCAGCAGCCAATTCCTGGGGCAGTCTGCGCGGACCAACCAGTACTTC. Translated, it gives CASSQFLGQSARTNQYF.